Listed here are 14 T cell receptor beta chains from one sample, sequenced in a study of PD-1 and CTLA-4 blockade in melanoma. The assay was immunoSEQ multiplex PCR, and TCRdb's table has in-frame clones only and misses some. The sample consists of 10,000 to 13,000 clones, 65% to 90% of them appearing once. The input for sequencing was CD8+ T cells from peripheral blood, taken from a patient given anti-PD-1 treatment. The receptors were sampled from a human donor with melanoma.

The V gene is TRBV12-3 or TRBV12-4, the J gene TRBJ1-2, with D perhaps matching TRBD1 (5 bases). Trimming removed 5 bases from V and 5 bases from J, with 6 bases in between. The CDR3 loop spans 11 amino acids. The CDR3 DNA sequence: TGTGCCAGCAGTGGGGGATATGGCTACACCTTC. This translates into CASSGGYGYTF.

The rearrangement uses TRBV5-1 and TRBJ2-1; D is undetermined. Trimming stripped 5 bases from V and 6 bases from J, with 9 bases between. There are 12 residues in the CDR3. In germline, CDR1 is SGHRS, CDR2 YFSETQ. The CDR3 sequence is CASRLVSNEQFF. The CDR3 DNA is TGCGCCAGCAGACTGGTATCCAATGAGCAGTTCTTC.

J is TRBJ1-1 and V is TRBV7-6, with D possibly being TRBD1 (5 bases). Trimming took 1 base from V and 3 from J, leaving 12 bases between them. This CDR3 is 15 amino acids long. Germline-derived CDR1 and CDR2 are SGHVS and FNYEAQ. The CDR3, as DNA: TGTGCCAGCAGCTTAGACCGGGGCGCGGACACTGAAGCTTTCTTT. Amino acid sequence: CASSLDRGADTEAFF.

The chain links TRBV5-4 to TRBJ2-2, with 8 nucleotides matching TRBD1. V was pared by 3 bases and J by 5 bases, with 3 bases of the junction left unmatched. Germline CDR1 reads SGHNT; CDR2 reads YYREEE (reference sequence). The CDR3 loop spans 14 amino acids. CDR3 region: CASSYRQGTGELFF. The CDR3 coding sequence is TGTGCCAGCAGCTATCGACAGGGGACCGGGGAGCTGTTTTTT. The variable domain in full, completed from reference TRBV5-4 and TRBJ2-2, reads ETGVTQSPTHLIKTRGQQVTLRCSSQSGHNTVSWYQQALGQGPQFIFQYYREEENGRGNFPPRFSGLQFPNYSSELNVNALELDDSALYLCASSYRQGTGELFFGEGSRLTVL.

V and J are TRBV6-2 or TRBV6-3 and TRBJ2-1; 13 nucleotides align to TRBD2. Germline CDR1 MNHEY, CDR2 SVGEGT. The CDR3 contains 16 residues. Germline trimming cut 5 bases from V and 9 bases from J; bases unmatched to any gene: 10. CDR3 sequence (DNA): TGTGCCAGCAGTACCCCACAGGGACTAGCGGGGCCTGAGCAGTTCTTC. Translating gives CASSTPQGLAGPEQFF.

This clone was seen only a few times. The genes are TRBV12-3 or TRBV12-4 and TRBJ2-7; unclear D gene. This CDR3 comprises 12 residues. Trimming took 8 bases from V and 6 from J, leaving 14 bases between them. The CDR3 DNA reads as TGTGCCAGCGCCCTCCGAGGATCCGAGCAGTACTTC. Its translation: CASALRGSEQYF.

This chain links TRBV25-1 with TRBJ2-2; D perhaps matches TRBD2 (5 bases). The CDR3 is made up of 15 amino acids. Looked up from germline, CDR1 is MGHDK and CDR2 is SYGVNS. The ends were cut back, 3 bases at V and 2 bases at J, with 10 bases in the middle. The CDR3, as DNA: TGTGCCAGCAGTGAGACTACCTTTAACACCGGGGAGCTGTTTTTT. Protein sequence: CASSETTFNTGELFF.

This clone was seen a handful of times. The chain couples TRBV5-8 to TRBJ2-7; 7 bases agree with TRBD2. The CDR3 runs to 14 residues. Trimming took 7 bases from V and 0 from J; bases not matched to a gene: 7. Looked up from germline, CDR1 is SGHTS and CDR2 is YDEGEE. The CDR3, as DNA: TGTGCCAGCCAGCGGGAAAGGGGCTCCTACGAGCAGTACTTC. It encodes CASQRERGSYEQYF.

The gene calls are TRBV27 and TRBJ1-1, with D maybe TRBD1 (5 bases). CDR3 size: 13 residues. Trimming shortened V by 6 bases and J by 3 bases, and 11 bases separated the two germline ends. Germline V lookup: CDR1 MNHEY, CDR2 SMNVEV (reference sequence). Here the CDR3 reads CASRIDSYTEAFF. The CDR3 bases are TGTGCCAGCAGGATCGACAGCTACACTGAAGCTTTCTTT.

This chain connects TRBV6-2 or TRBV6-3 to TRBJ2-5; D could derive from TRBD1 or TRBD2 (5 bases each). Germline V lookup: CDR1 MNHEY, CDR2 SVGEGT. The CDR3 contains 16 residues. V lost 4 bases and J 2 bases, leaving 17 bases between the germline ends. The CDR3 coding sequence is TGTGCCAGCAGTTGGCAAACCCGGGACGGGCAAGAGACCCAGTACTTC. As protein: CASSWQTRDGQETQYF.

The chain couples TRBV7-8 to TRBJ1-1; D possibly corresponds to TRBD1 (5 bases). In germline, CDR1 is SGHVS, CDR2 FQNEAQ. V was pared by 6 bases and J by 5 bases, with 19 bases between. This CDR3 has 15 amino acids. CDR3 amino acids: CASRAAPGGGTEAFF. In DNA form, the CDR3 reads TGTGCCAGCAGGGCCGCACCGGGGGGAGGGACTGAAGCTTTCTTT.

This clone was counted a few times. The V call is TRBV11-3, the J call TRBJ2-7; 11 nucleotides match TRBD2. Per germline, CDR1 SGHNT and CDR2 YENEEA. This CDR3 spans 12 amino acids. The trim removed 10 bases at V and 5 bases at J, leaving 4 bases unmatched. This chain's CDR3 is CATGTSGHEQYF. DNA of the CDR3: TGTGCCACCGGGACTAGCGGTCACGAGCAGTACTTC.

V gene TRBV5-6 combines with J gene TRBJ1-1, with D unresolved. The CDR3 length is 12 residues. Trimming removed 4 bases from V and 5 bases from J, with 9 bases in between. Germline-derived CDR1 and CDR2 are SGHDT and YYEEEE. CDR3 DNA: TGTGCCAGCAGCGGTGGAGGGACTGAAGCTTTCTTT. Its protein is CASSGGGTEAFF.

The gene calls are TRBV4-3 and TRBJ1-3; D remains unclear. Trimming took off 1 base at V and 0 bases at J, with 4 bases between the two ends. The CDR3 spans 14 residues. From germline, CDR1 is LGHNA and CDR2 YSLEER. The CDR3 spells CASSQGPSGNTIYF. The CDR3 DNA sequence: TGCGCCAGCAGCCAAGGCCCCTCTGGAAACACCATATATTTT.